Listed here is a single T cell receptor (beta chain). This record belongs to a study of T cell responses to AZD1222 COVID-19 vaccine. Produced via immunoSEQ multiplex PCR; TCRdb's table is partial and in-frame only. This table has around 130,000 clones, 75% to 95% appearing once. Between the trimmed V and J ends, which lost 6 bases and 3 bases, there was a span of 15 bases. The CDR3 has 15 residues. The germline V gene encodes CDR1 SGHAT and CDR2 FQDESV (reference sequence). The chain recombines TRBV11-1 with TRBJ2-1, with D possibly being TRBD2 (5 bases). This clonotype was sampled from an adult who received the AZD1222 COVID-19 vaccine. Sequenced material: peripheral blood, taken 28 days after the second AZD1222 dose. The CDR3 DNA reads as TGTGCCAGCAGACTAGAGAGCGGTGGCTACAATGAGCAGTTCTTC. Protein: CASRLESGGYNEQFF.